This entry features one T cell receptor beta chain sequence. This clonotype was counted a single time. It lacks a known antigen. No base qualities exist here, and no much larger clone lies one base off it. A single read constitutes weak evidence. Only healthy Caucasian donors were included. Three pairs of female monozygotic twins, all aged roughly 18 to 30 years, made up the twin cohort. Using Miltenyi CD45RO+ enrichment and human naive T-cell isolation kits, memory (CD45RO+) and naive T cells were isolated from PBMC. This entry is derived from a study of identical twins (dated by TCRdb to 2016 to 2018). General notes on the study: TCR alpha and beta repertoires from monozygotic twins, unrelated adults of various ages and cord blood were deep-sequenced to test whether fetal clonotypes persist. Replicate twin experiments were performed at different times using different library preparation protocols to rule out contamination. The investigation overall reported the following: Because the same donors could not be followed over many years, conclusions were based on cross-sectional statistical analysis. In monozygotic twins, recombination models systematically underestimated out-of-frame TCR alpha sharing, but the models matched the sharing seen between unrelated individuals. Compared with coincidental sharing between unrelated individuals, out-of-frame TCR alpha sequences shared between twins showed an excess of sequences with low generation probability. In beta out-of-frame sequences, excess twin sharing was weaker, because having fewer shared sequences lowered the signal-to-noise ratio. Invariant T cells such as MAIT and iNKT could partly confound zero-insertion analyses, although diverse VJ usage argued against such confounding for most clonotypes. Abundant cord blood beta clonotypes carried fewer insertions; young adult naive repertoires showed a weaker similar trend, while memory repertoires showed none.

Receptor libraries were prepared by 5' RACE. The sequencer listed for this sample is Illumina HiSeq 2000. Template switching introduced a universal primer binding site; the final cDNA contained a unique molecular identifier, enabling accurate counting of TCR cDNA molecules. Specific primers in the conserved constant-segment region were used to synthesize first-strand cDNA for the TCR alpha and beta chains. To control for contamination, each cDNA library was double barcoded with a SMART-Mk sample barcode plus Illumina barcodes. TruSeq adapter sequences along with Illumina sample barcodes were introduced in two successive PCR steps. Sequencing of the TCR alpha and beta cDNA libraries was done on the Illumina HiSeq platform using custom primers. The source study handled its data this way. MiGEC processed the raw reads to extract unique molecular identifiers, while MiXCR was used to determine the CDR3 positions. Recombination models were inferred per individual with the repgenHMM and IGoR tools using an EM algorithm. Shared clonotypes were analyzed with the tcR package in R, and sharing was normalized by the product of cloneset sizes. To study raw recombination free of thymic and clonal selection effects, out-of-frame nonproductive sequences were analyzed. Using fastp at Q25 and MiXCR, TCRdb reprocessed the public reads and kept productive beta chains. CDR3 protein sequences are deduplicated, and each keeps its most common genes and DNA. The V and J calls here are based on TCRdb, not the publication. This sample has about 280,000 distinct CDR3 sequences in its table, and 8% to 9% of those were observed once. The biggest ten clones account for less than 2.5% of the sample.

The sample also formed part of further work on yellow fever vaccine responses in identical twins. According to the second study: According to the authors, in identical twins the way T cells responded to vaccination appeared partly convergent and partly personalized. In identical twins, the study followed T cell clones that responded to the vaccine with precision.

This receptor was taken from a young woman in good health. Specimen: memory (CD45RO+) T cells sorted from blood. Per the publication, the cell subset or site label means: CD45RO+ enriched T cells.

The CDR3 is CASSPRLVAYEQYV. The DNA is TGTGCCAGCAGCCCTAGACTAGTCGCCTACGAGCAGTACGTC. The chain couples TRBV7-8 to TRBJ2-7, and possibly TRBD2, on 6 matching bases. As encoded in the germline V gene, CDR1 is SGHVS while CDR2 is FQNEAQ. Its CDR3 holds 14 amino acids, cysteine through valine. Of the read, only the CDR3 DNA is kept; its 42 bases are in frame from base 1. Cut back by 5 bases and 2 bases, the V and J ends lie 13 bases apart.